These 8 T cell receptor beta chains were sequenced from one sample in a study of identical twins. TCRdb itself ran the 5' RACE reads through MiXCR, one entry per CDR3 protein. The sample lists 250,000 to 350,000 distinct CDR3 sequences; less than 9.5% were seen once. This sample was also put to use in a study of yellow fever vaccine responses in identical twins.

The specimen sequenced was CD8+ T cells sorted from blood. The receptors were gathered from a woman under 30 in good health.

The sample holds many counts of this clonotype. The V gene is TRBV20-1, the J gene TRBJ2-2, with 7 bases that match TRBD2. Germline CDR1 and CDR2: DFQATT and SNEGSKA (reference sequence). After removal of 2 bases from V and 2 bases from J, the junction contained 8 bases not matched to a gene. The CDR3 has 16 residues. CDR3 nucleotide sequence: TGCAGTGCTAGACAAAGAGCGGGACCAAACACCGGGGAGCTGTTTTTT. Translating it yields CSARQRAGPNTGELFF.

This clonotype was seen repeatedly, ten times or more. J is TRBJ2-1 and V is TRBV24-1; the match to TRBD1 covers 11 bases. This CDR3 has 17 amino acids. Germline CDR1 KGHDR, CDR2 SFDVKD. V was pared by 4 bases and J by 5 bases, with 9 bases of the junction left unmatched. CDR3 amino acids: CATSDPDRGLFDNEQFF. The CDR3 nucleotides are TGTGCCACCAGTGACCCGGACAGGGGGCTATTTGACAATGAGCAGTTCTTC.

In its sample, this clonotype was seen a few times. J is TRBJ2-3 and V is TRBV6-4; 10 bases line up with TRBD2. V was pared by 3 bases and J by 5 bases, with 5 bases of the junction left unmatched. From germline, CDR1 is MRHNA and CDR2 SNTAGT. This CDR3 contains 15 residues. The CDR3 spells CASSESGRAEDTQYF. The CDR3 DNA reads TGTGCCAGCAGTGAAAGCGGGAGGGCCGAAGATACGCAGTATTTT.

This chain joins TRBV5-8 and TRBJ2-7; 7 bases line up with TRBD1. There are 15 residues in the CDR3. The V segment lost 2 bases and the J segment 4 bases; nucleotides outside the gene matches: 9. Germline-derived CDR1 and CDR2 are SGHTS and YDEGEE. The CDR3: CASSFPTGLVYEQYF. For the CDR3, the DNA is TGTGCCAGCAGCTTCCCGACAGGGTTAGTGTACGAGCAGTACTTC.

In this sample, this clonotype turned up many times. The rearrangement links TRBV28 to TRBJ2-3; 10 bases are a match to TRBD2. Germline V gene data show CDR1 as MDHEN and CDR2 as SYDVKM. This CDR3 region has 16 residues. The V and J ends lost 2 bases and 6 bases, in that order; junction bases with no gene match: 8. The CDR3 loop is CASSLTSGTSGDTQYF. The DNA for the CDR3 is TGTGCCAGCAGTTTAACTAGCGGGACCTCAGGGGATACGCAGTATTTT.

There are a few counts of this clonotype. This sequence joins TRBV20-1 and TRBJ2-3; D unresolved. Germline-derived CDR1 and CDR2 are DFQATT and SNEGSKA (reference sequence). There are 15 residues in the CDR3. V gave up 5 bases and J gave up 0 bases, with 15 bases separating them. The CDR3, as DNA: TGCAGTGCTGGACCGACACTCACTAGCACAGATACGCAGTATTTT. Residues: CSAGPTLTSTDTQYF.

This clonotype was counted only a few times. The chain combines TRBV4-3 with TRBJ2-7; D is perhaps TRBD1 (6 bases). The V gene lost 4 bases and the J gene lost 3 bases, with 16 bases spanning the gap. The CDR3 sequence is 15 residues long. Germline V lookup: CDR1 LGHNA, CDR2 YSLEER. This chain's CDR3 is CASSPVTGRNYEQYF. The CDR3 DNA sequence: TGCGCCAGCAGCCCCGTGACAGGACGGAACTACGAGCAGTACTTC.

The rearrangement joins TRBV20-1 to TRBJ2-1, with TRBD2 matching over 10 bases. The V and J ends lost 2 bases and 3 bases, in that order; junction bases with no gene match: 4. Germline V CDR1 and CDR2: DFQATT, SNEGSKA (reference sequence). The CDR3 totals 15 residues. DNA for the CDR3: TGCAGTGCTAGACGAGCGGGGGGGATCTACAATGAGCAGTTCTTC. It is translated as CSARRAGGIYNEQFF.